This entry lists 10 T cell receptor beta chains sequenced from one sample in a study of blood T cell repertoires in COVID-19 (dated by TCRdb to 2020 to 2021). Receptor amplification or capture employed the immunoSEQ multiplex PCR assay. TCRdb limited this immuneACCESS table to in-frame rearrangements with V and J called. A share of clones is missing; checked studies link under half to unresolved V genes, and the rest is unexplained. For this sample there are some 190,000 clones; about three quarters appear just once. The ten largest clonotypes hold about 9% of the sample. The specimen sequenced was peripheral blood. Receptors originate from a woman between 45 and 65 years old with active or convalescent COVID-19.

This rearrangement joins TRBV6-5 to TRBJ1-5; TRBD1 aligns across 7 bases. Germline V gene sequence: CDR1 MNHEY, CDR2 SVGAGI. This CDR3 is built from 15 residues. V lost 5 bases, J lost 3 bases, and 7 bases stayed unmatched. This CDR3 is CASSLTGRTNQPQHF. The DNA for the CDR3 is TGTGCCAGCAGTCTGACAGGGCGAACCAATCAGCCCCAGCATTTT.

The chain couples TRBV28 to TRBJ2-7, with D uncertain. The CDR3 sequence is 11 residues long. In germline, CDR1 is MDHEN, CDR2 SYDVKM. Trimming cost V 4 bases and J 3 bases, with 4 bases left between them. CDR3 region: CASSSHYEQYF. DNA for the CDR3: TGTGCCAGCAGTTCCCACTACGAGCAGTACTTC. Full variable domain (missing parts from reference TRBV28 and TRBJ2-7): DVKVTQSSRYLVKRTGEKVFLECVQDMDHENMFWYRQDPGLGLRLIYFSYDVKMKEKGDIPEGYSVSREKKERFSLILESASTNQTSMYLCASSSHYEQYFGPGTRLTVT.

The rearrangement links TRBV5-8 to TRBJ1-2, with 12 bases lining up with TRBD1. This CDR3 has 15 amino acids. Germline CDR1 and CDR2: SGHTS and YDEGEE. The V gene end was trimmed by 2 bases and the J gene end by 7 bases; junction bases not matched to a gene: 6. In nucleotides, the CDR3 is TGTGCCAGCAGCTTACCGGGACAGGGGGCGTTTGGCTACACCTTC. Translated: CASSLPGQGAFGYTF.

The rearrangement links TRBV5-1 to TRBJ1-2, with 8 nucleotides matching TRBD1. The junction had 11 bases not matched to a gene; V was cut back by 2 bases and J by 8 bases. The CDR3 runs 15 residues. Germline V gene lookup returns CDR1 SGHRS and CDR2 YFSETQ. The DNA of the CDR3 is TGCGCCAGCAGCTTCCAGACAGGGGAGTCACCGGGCTACACCTTC. Translating it yields CASSFQTGESPGYTF. The full variable domain, with the rest looked up from reference TRBV5-1 and TRBJ1-2, is KAGVTQTPRYLIKTRGQQVTLSCSPISGHRSVSWYQQTPGQGLQFLFEYFSETQRNKGNFPGRFSGRQFSNSRSEMNVSTLELGDSALYLCASSFQTGESPGYTFGSGTRLTVV.

The gene calls are TRBV30 and TRBJ1-4; TRBD1 aligns across 9 bases. The V gene's germline CDR1 is GTSNPN and CDR2 SVGIG (reference sequence). Trimming at V came to 3 bases and at J to 5 bases, leaving 7 bases not matched to a gene. The CDR3 runs 15 residues. CDR3 sequence: CAWRDRQGGNEKLFF. CDR3 nucleotide sequence: TGTGCCTGGAGAGACCGACAGGGGGGGAATGAAAAACTGTTTTTT.

This clone was seen a handful of times. The V call is TRBV6-6, the J call TRBJ1-1; 7 nucleotides agree with TRBD1. The CDR3 spans 14 residues. CDR1 and CDR2 (germline): MNHNY, SVGAGI (reference sequence). V trimming: 10 bases; J trimming: 1 base; junction bases outside the gene matches: 9. As DNA, the CDR3 is TGTGCCACGGCGCCCCCAGGGGGGAACACTGAAGCTTTCTTT. Encoded protein: CATAPPGGNTEAFF.

The chain employs TRBV4-2 and TRBJ1-4, with 8 bases lining up with TRBD1. This CDR3 comprises 16 residues. With 1 base clipped from V and 3 bases from J, the junction kept 4 bases outside the gene matches. Germline V gene data show CDR1 as LGHNA and CDR2 as YNFKEQ. CDR3 bases: TGTGCCAGCAGCCAAGCTACAGGGGGGGCTAATGAAAAACTGTTTTTT. The encoded protein is CASSQATGGANEKLFF.

A word on this clone: A much more abundant neighbour one base away suggests this may be a read error. Other DNA sequences in the sample encode the same CDR3. This sequence joins TRBV28 and TRBJ2-1, with 10 bases aligning to TRBD2. There are 16 residues in the CDR3. J was trimmed by 0 bases and V by 5 bases; bases with no gene match: 4. Germline-derived CDR1 and CDR2 are MDHEN and SYDVKM. This CDR3 reads CASSPSSGSSYNEQFF. The DNA of the CDR3 is TGTGCCAGCAGTCCCTCTAGCGGGAGCTCCTACAATGAGCAGTTCTTC.

This clone was found a few times. This chain joins TRBV13 and TRBJ1-4; the D gene is possibly TRBD1 (6 bases). This CDR3 has 14 amino acids. V lost 3 bases to trimming and J lost 6 bases, with 11 bases between them. Germline CDR1 reads PRHDT; CDR2 reads FYEKMQ (reference sequence). The CDR3 DNA reads as TGTGCCAGCAGCTTCGCCAGGGGTGATGAAAAACTGTTTTTT. This gives the protein CASSFARGDEKLFF.

In DNA form, the CDR3 reads TGCGCCAGCAGCTTGGGGAGCTATGGCTACACCTTC. This codes for CASSLGSYGYTF. V is TRBV5-1 and J is TRBJ1-2, with D hard to call. The CDR3 sequence is 12 residues long. Germline-derived CDR1 and CDR2 are SGHRS and YFSETQ. Trimming removed 0 bases at V and 4 bases at J, with 4 bases between.